Each of the 25 T cell receptor beta chains below was sequenced from the same sample in a study of cytomegalovirus exposure and HLA in healthy donors. Primers included in the PCR were 60 Vbeta and 13 Jbeta primers. Profiled with immunoSEQ multiplex PCR; TCRdb holds only in-frame clones, not every one. The repertoire holds about 140,000 clones, with 75% to 85% as singletons. The sample taken for sequencing was PBMCs. Every receptor here comes from a man aged 35-49 years in good health and CMV-seronegative.

This clone was counted a single time. This chain links TRBV19 with TRBJ2-2, with TRBD1 matching 7 bases. With 5 bases clipped from V and 5 bases from J, the junction kept 8 bases outside the gene matches. This CDR3 spans 15 amino acids. The germline gives CDR1 LNHDA, CDR2 SQIVND (reference sequence). The CDR3 DNA sequence: TGTGCCAGTAGTGCTCGACAGGGTCGGACCGGGGAGCTGTTTTTT. This encodes CASSARQGRTGELFF.

The CDR3 here is CASSFGGGDYEQYF. CDR3 coding DNA: TGTGCCAGCAGTTTTGGCGGGGGGGATTACGAGCAGTACTTC. The chain combines TRBV7-3 with TRBJ2-7; TRBD2 aligns across 9 bases. The CDR3 covers 14 residues. CDR1 is SGHTA and CDR2 is FQGTGA in the germline V gene. Trimming took 6 bases from V and 4 from J; bases not matched to a gene: 7.

This sequence joins TRBV19 and TRBJ2-2, with 15 bases fitting TRBD2. CDR3 length equals 18 residues. Germline V gene lookup returns CDR1 LNHDA and CDR2 SQIVND (reference sequence). Trimming removed 10 bases from V and 0 bases from J; junction bases left unmatched: 9. CDR3 in DNA: TGTGCCACTTCCTGGGGACTAGCGGGGGGAACGAACACCGGGGAGCTGTTTTTT. Its translation: CATSWGLAGGTNTGELFF.

This rearrangement joins TRBV4-3 to TRBJ1-5, with D possibly TRBD1 on 5 matching bases. CDR3 length: 16 residues. From germline, CDR1 is LGHNA and CDR2 YSLEER. V dropped 0 bases and J dropped 7 bases, with 16 bases sitting between them. CDR3 bases: TGCGCCAGCAGCCAAGATCTGCCGGGGGTAGGCCAGCCCCAGCATTTT. This sequence encodes CASSQDLPGVGQPQHF.

J is TRBJ1-5 and V is TRBV5-4; weak D call: TRBD1 (5 bases). The V gene's germline CDR1 is SGHNT and CDR2 YYREEE (reference sequence). Trimming took off 4 bases at V and 3 bases at J, with 11 bases between the two ends. CDR3 length: 14 residues. The CDR3 loop is CASSLDSSNQPQHF. CDR3 coding DNA: TGTGCCAGCAGCCTAGACAGTTCCAATCAGCCCCAGCATTTT. The full variable domain, rest sourced from reference TRBV5-4 and TRBJ1-5, is ETGVTQSPTHLIKTRGQQVTLRCSSQSGHNTVSWYQQALGQGPQFIFQYYREEENGRGNFPPRFSGLQFPNYSSELNVNALELDDSALYLCASSLDSSNQPQHFGDGTRLSIL.

The chain is built from TRBV21-1 and TRBJ2-1; TRBD1 reflects the table's D call only, with no check against the DNA. TRBV21-1 is a known pseudogene. CDR3 length: 10 residues. CDR3: CASTFNEQFF. CDR3 DNA sequence: TGTGCCAGCACATTCAATGAGCAGTTCTTC.

CDR3 residues: CASSWRGGGYGYTF. In DNA, the CDR3 is TGTGCCAGCAGCTGGCGTGGGGGAGGCTATGGCTACACCTTC. This chain joins TRBV13 and TRBJ1-2, with D tentatively TRBD1 (5 bases). V was clipped by 4 bases and J by 4 bases, with 13 bases between them. CDR3 size: 14 residues. Looked up from germline, CDR1 is PRHDT and CDR2 is FYEKMQ (reference sequence).

The V call is TRBV18, the J call TRBJ2-6, with a possible D match to TRBD1 (7 bases). The V and J ends lost 8 bases and 0 bases respectively, with 17 bases between them. CDR3 length equals 17 residues. From germline, CDR1 is KGHSH and CDR2 LQKENI. CDR3 residues: CASRPQGGSSGANVLTF. CDR3 bases: TGTGCCAGCCGACCCCAGGGGGGAAGCTCTGGGGCCAACGTCCTGACTTTC. The variable domain in full, completed from reference TRBV18 and TRBJ2-6, reads NAGVMQNPRHLVRRRGQEARLRCSPMKGHSHVYWYRQLPEEGLKFMVYLQKENIIDESGMPKERFSAEFPKEGPSILRIQQVVRGDSAAYFCASRPQGGSSGANVLTFGAGSRLTVL.

The chain joins TRBV7-2 to TRBJ2-2, with 7 bases that match TRBD2. CDR3 size: 17 residues. Germline trimming cut 1 base from V and 1 base from J; bases unmatched to any gene: 6. Germline loops: CDR1 SGHTA, CDR2 FQGNSA. CDR3 nucleotides: TGTGCCAGCAGCTTAGAGGGGAGGGCAGTGAACACCGGGGAGCTGTTTTTT. The encoded protein is CASSLEGRAVNTGELFF.

The gene calls are TRBV5-1 and TRBJ2-7; 12 positions match TRBD2. V lost 4 bases and J lost 2; bases outside the gene matches: 4. The germline V gene has CDR1 SGHRS and CDR2 YFSETQ. This CDR3 spans 15 amino acids. CDR3 sequence reads: CASSGGLAGTYEQYF. The CDR3 DNA sequence: TGCGCCAGCAGCGGCGGACTAGCGGGGACCTACGAGCAGTACTTC.

The DNA of the CDR3 is TGCAGCGTTGGAGGGCCGGCGGCCTCCTACGAGCAGTACTTC. Protein: CSVGGPAASYEQYF. V usage is TRBV29-1 and J usage is TRBJ2-7; TRBD2 is a possible D gene (5 bases). This CDR3 comprises 14 residues. Germline CDR1 and CDR2: SQVTM and ANQGSEA. With 4 bases removed from V and 0 bases from J, the gap between germline ends came to 13 bases.

This chain connects TRBV9 to TRBJ1-6; a possible D gene is TRBD1 (5 bases). Trimming shortened V by 3 bases and J by 3 bases, and 10 bases separated the two germline ends. The CDR3 length is 15 residues. Germline V gene data show CDR1 as SGDLS and CDR2 as YYNGEE. CDR3 sequence reads: CASSARGLYNSPLHF. The CDR3 bases are TGTGCCAGCAGCGCTCGGGGACTCTATAATTCACCCCTCCACTTT.

The chain carries TRBV7-8 and TRBJ2-1, with 7 bases matching TRBD1. The V segment lost 6 bases and the J segment 2 bases; nucleotides outside the gene matches: 28. Looked up from germline, CDR1 is SGHVS and CDR2 is FQNEAQ. This CDR3 is built from 22 residues. The CDR3 sequence is CASRVYPSAGTEKKGPYNEQFF. As DNA, the CDR3 is TGTGCCAGCAGAGTATACCCTTCAGCTGGGACAGAAAAAAAGGGGCCCTACAATGAGCAGTTCTTC.

The chain carries TRBV6-6 and TRBJ2-2, with 8 bases identical to TRBD1. The J call is doubtful: the DNA matches TRBJ1-3 better. The CDR3 extends over 15 amino acids. Germline V gene lookup returns CDR1 MNHNY and CDR2 SVGAGI (reference sequence). Written as DNA, the CDR3 is TGTGCCAGCAGTACCACAGGGGGCTCTGGAAACACCATATATTTT. This encodes CASSTTGGSGNTIYF.

CDR3 region: CASSIIPGQGGYTF. In DNA form, the CDR3 reads TGTGCCAGTAGTATAATTCCGGGACAGGGAGGCTACACCTTC. The chain combines TRBV19 with TRBJ1-2, with 9 bases identical to TRBD1. CDR3 length equals 14 residues. Germline trimming cut 2 bases from V and 8 bases from J; bases unmatched to any gene: 6. Germline CDR1 reads LNHDA; CDR2 reads SQIVND (reference sequence). Variable domain in full (rest from reference TRBV19 and TRBJ1-2): DGGITQSPKYLFRKEGQNVTLSCEQNLNHDAMYWYRQDPGQGLRLIYYSQIVNDFQKGDIAEGYSVSREKKESFPLTVTSAQKNPTAFYLCASSIIPGQGGYTFGSGTRLTVV.

In this sample, this clone turned up once. This sequence joins TRBV7-9 and TRBJ2-6; D remains ambiguous. With 2 bases removed from V and 0 bases from J, the gap between germline ends came to 17 bases. Germline V lookup: CDR1 SEHNR, CDR2 FQNEAQ (reference sequence). The CDR3 has 19 residues. The CDR3 DNA is TGTGCCAGCAGCTTACTCCTTGACATAGTTTACTCTGGGGCCAACGTCCTGACTTTC. Translated: CASSLLLDIVYSGANVLTF.

The CDR3 spells CASSDRMNTEAFF. As DNA, the CDR3 is TGTGCCAGCTCGGACAGAATGAACACTGAAGCTTTCTTT. This chain connects TRBV18 to TRBJ1-1, with D possibly matching TRBD1 (6 bases). V lost 6 bases, J lost 0 bases, and 8 bases lay in between. From germline, CDR1 is KGHSH and CDR2 LQKENI. The length of the CDR3 is 13 residues.

The gene calls are TRBV7-9 and TRBJ1-1, with D maybe TRBD1 (6 bases). CDR1 and CDR2 (germline): SEHNR, FQNEAQ (reference sequence). The ends were cut back, 7 bases at V and 1 base at J, with 13 bases in the middle. The CDR3 spans 14 residues. The CDR3 DNA reads TGTGCCAGCAAGCCAGGGGCGGCGAACACTGAAGCTTTCTTT. It codes for CASKPGAANTEAFF.

This clone came up a few times. The rearrangement uses TRBV30 and TRBJ1-1; possibly TRBD1 for D (5 bases). This CDR3 comprises 11 residues. The V end was cut by 6 bases, the J end by 5 bases, with 10 bases between. CDR1 is GTSNPN, CDR2 SVGIG, per germline (reference sequence). CDR3 sequence reads: CACAGGTEAFF. CDR3 coding DNA: TGTGCCTGTGCTGGGGGGACTGAAGCTTTCTTT.

The rearrangement links TRBV6-5 to TRBJ1-1, with unresolved D. The germline V and J ends were trimmed by 0 bases and 0 bases, with 11 bases remaining between them. CDR3 length: 16 residues. Germline V lookup: CDR1 MNHEY, CDR2 SVGAGI. The CDR3 protein is CASSYSNGPMNTEAFF. The CDR3 DNA is TGTGCCAGCAGTTACTCGAATGGGCCCATGAACACTGAAGCTTTCTTT.

This chain links TRBV21-1 with TRBJ2-3; the table's D gene call, TRBD2, was not cross checked with the DNA. TRBV21-1 is reported as a pseudogene. The CDR3 loop spans 16 amino acids. The CDR3 DNA reads TGTGCCAGCAGCAGCTCGGGACTAGGTTCGTCAGATACGCAGTATTTT. Its protein is CASSSSGLGSSDTQYF.

The chain is built from TRBV30 and TRBJ1-1; D call uncertain. This CDR3 has 15 residues. Germline assignment: CDR1 GTSNPN and CDR2 SVGIG (reference sequence). Trimming removed 3 bases at V and 0 bases at J, with 14 bases between. Here the CDR3 DNA reads TGTGCCTGGAGCCGCCAGGTGGTTATGAACACTGAAGCTTTCTTT. The encoded protein is CAWSRQVVMNTEAFF.

About this clone itself: This CDR3 is also generated by other DNA sequences in the sample. The rearrangement links TRBV27 to TRBJ1-6; D ambiguous. This CDR3 has 14 amino acids. V lost 2 bases to trimming and J lost 2 bases, with 4 bases between them. The V gene's germline CDR1 is MNHEY and CDR2 SMNVEV (reference sequence). CDR3 sequence (DNA): TGTGCCAGCAGTTTAGGAGCCTATAATTCACCCCTCCACTTT. Residues: CASSLGAYNSPLHF.

The chain employs TRBV5-4 and TRBJ1-6, with a weak D call TRBD1 (6 bases). Trimming took off 0 bases at V and 7 bases at J, with 11 bases between the two ends. CDR1 SGHNT and CDR2 YYREEE come from the germline V gene (reference sequence). This CDR3 comprises 15 residues. The CDR3 here is CASSLVAGVNSPLHF. CDR3 in DNA: TGTGCCAGCAGCTTGGTCGCAGGGGTGAATTCACCCCTCCACTTT. Full variable domain (missing parts from reference TRBV5-4 and TRBJ1-6): ETGVTQSPTHLIKTRGQQVTLRCSSQSGHNTVSWYQQALGQGPQFIFQYYREEENGRGNFPPRFSGLQFPNYSSELNVNALELDDSALYLCASSLVAGVNSPLHFGNGTRLTVT.

This chain uses TRBV11-2 with TRBJ2-1; possible D gene TRBD1, 5 bases. This CDR3 has 17 amino acids. CDR1 and CDR2 (germline): SGHAT, FQNNGV. Deletions cut 1 base from V and 2 bases from J, with 15 bases between. This CDR3 is CASSLVGAGPTYNEQFF. CDR3 DNA: TGTGCCAGCAGCTTAGTTGGGGCAGGACCCACCTACAATGAGCAGTTCTTC.